This T cell receptor beta chain was captured by sequencing in a study of CD8+ T cells in alopecia areata. Study background: Using the percentage of affected scalp area, treated patients' severity was scored.

Germline V gene data show CDR1 as SQVTM and CDR2 as ANQGSEA. This CDR3 has 13 amino acids. Trimming stripped 6 bases from V and 1 base from J, with 12 bases between. The sequencing template was cDNA reverse transcribed from extracted RNA. Measured with immunoSEQ multiplex PCR; TCRdb has only the in-frame clones, and not every one. This sample has 150,000 to 200,000 clones, with 60% found just once. Indicated treatment: oral pan-JAK inhibitor, 5-10 mg twice daily. The clonotype was recovered from a human donor with alopecia areata. The sequencing used CD4+ T cells sorted from blood, collected at week 24, from a patient treated with tofacitinib. The rearrangement uses TRBV29-1 and TRBJ1-1; the D is unclear. The chain's CDR3 is CSVRRTPNTEAFF. In DNA, the CDR3 is TGCAGCGTCCGCAGGACCCCGAACACTGAAGCTTTCTTT.